A single sample gave rise to the 8 T cell receptor beta chains below, sequenced in a study of blood T cell repertoires in COVID-19. Profiling relied on immunoSEQ multiplex PCR, and the TCRdb table lists in-frame clones only, not all of them. The data contain about 210,000 clones, about 91% of them singletons. The sequencing input was peripheral blood. All receptors derive from a woman aged 40 to 55 with acute or convalescent COVID-19.

The chain carries TRBV9 and TRBJ2-3, with 9 bases lining up with TRBD2. CDR3 length: 15 residues. CDR1 and CDR2 (germline): SGDLS, YYNGEE. The V and J ends lost 0 bases and 5 bases, in that order; junction bases with no gene match: 4. Here the CDR3 DNA reads TGTGCCAGCAGCGTAGTAGGCGGGGGGGGAGATACGCAGTATTTT. Translation gives CASSVVGGGGDTQYF.

This clone was seen once. The chain uses TRBV11-2 and TRBJ1-1; TRBD1 agrees at 7 bases. Germline CDR1 SGHAT, CDR2 FQNNGV. The V segment lost 4 bases and the J segment 4 bases; nucleotides outside the gene matches: 9. There are 15 residues in the CDR3. CDR3 amino acids: CASSSGQAASTEAFF. The DNA of the CDR3 is TGTGCCAGCAGCTCAGGACAGGCAGCTTCCACTGAAGCTTTCTTT.

CDR3 DNA: TGTGCCAGCAGGCCTTTGGAGGGCAGAAACTATGGCTACACCTTC. It specifies CASRPLEGRNYGYTF. V is TRBV2 and J is TRBJ1-2; D is ambiguous. The CDR3 loop spans 15 amino acids. The ends were cut back, 6 bases at V and 2 bases at J, with 16 bases in the middle. Germline V CDR1 and CDR2: SNHLY, FYNNEI. Filled out from reference TRBV2 and TRBJ1-2, the complete variable domain reads EPEVTQTPSHQVTQMGQEVILRCVPISNHLYFYWYRQILGQKVEFLVSFYNNEISEKSEIFDDQFSVERPDGSNFTLKIRSTKLEDSAMYFCASRPLEGRNYGYTFGSGTRLTVV.

V is TRBV19 and J is TRBJ2-2, with 10 bases identical to TRBD2. Germline CDR1 LNHDA, CDR2 SQIVND (reference sequence). This CDR3 has 16 residues. CDR3 in DNA: TGTGCTGTGGGGCGGAGCGGGGGGGCCGTGGGCGGGGAGCTGTTTTTT. Translated: CAVGRSGGAVGGELFF. Complete variable domain (other parts from reference TRBV19 and TRBJ2-2): DGGITQSPKYLFRKEGQNVTLSCEQNLNHDAMYWYRQDPGQGLRLIYYSQIVNDFQKGDIAEGYSVSREKKESFPLTVTSAQKNPTAFYLCAVGRSGGAVGGELFFGEGSRLTVL.

This chain's CDR3 is CASSLTRTGDTDTQYF. CDR3 DNA sequence: TGTGCCAGCAGCTTAACTCGGACAGGGGACACAGATACGCAGTATTTT. The chain recombines TRBV11-2 with TRBJ2-3; 9 bases are a match to TRBD1. Per the germline V gene, CDR1 is SGHAT and CDR2 is FQNNGV. Germline trimming cut 2 bases from V and 2 bases from J; bases unmatched to any gene: 5. The CDR3 is 16 amino acids.

This clone appeared once. The V gene is TRBV24-1, the J gene TRBJ2-1; perhaps TRBD2 as D (5 bases). CDR1 is KGHDR and CDR2 is SFDVKD in the germline V gene. Deletions cut 5 bases from V and 3 bases from J, with 7 bases between. CDR3 length equals 13 residues. The CDR3 loop reads CATSGTSYNEQFF. The CDR3 DNA reads as TGTGCCACCAGTGGAACTAGCTACAATGAGCAGTTCTTC.

The chain joins TRBV5-6 to TRBJ1-1; TRBD1 might be the D (6 bases). Per germline, CDR1 SGHDT and CDR2 YYEEEE. V was cut by 2 bases and J by 0 bases, with 14 bases left in between. CDR3 size: 16 residues. This chain's CDR3 is CASSFSSGTLNTEAFF. The CDR3 DNA is TGTGCCAGCAGCTTCTCATCCGGGACACTGAACACTGAAGCTTTCTTT.

This chain links TRBV12-3 or TRBV12-4 with TRBJ1-1; D call uncertain. The CDR3 is 12 residues long. V gave up 6 bases and J gave up 1 base, with 6 bases separating them. CDR3 coding DNA: TGTGCCAGCAGCTCTAAGAACACTGAAGCTTTCTTT. It codes for CASSSKNTEAFF.